The 2 T cell receptor beta chains reported below all come from one sample, sequenced in a study of T cell responses to AZD1222 COVID-19 vaccine. TCRdb's copy holds only in-frame clones and misses some; the assay was immunoSEQ multiplex PCR. The table records 120,000 or so clones, more than 75% of them present only once. The starting material was peripheral blood, obtained on day 0 of AZD1222 vaccination. These receptors all stem from an adult in good health.

CDR3 loop: CASSYSPGLSATEAFF. DNA of the CDR3: TGTGCCAGCAGTTACTCGCCGGGTCTCTCGGCCACTGAAGCTTTCTTT. V is TRBV6-6 and J is TRBJ1-1; D not certain. The CDR3 sequence is 16 residues long. The germline V gene has CDR1 MNHNY and CDR2 SVGAGI (reference sequence). Trimming took off 0 bases at V and 4 bases at J, with 15 bases between the two ends.

In DNA, the CDR3 is TGTGCCAGCAGCTTAGGGACGGCCCGCACAGATACGCAGTATTTT. This translates into CASSLGTARTDTQYF. The chain links TRBV7-9 to TRBJ2-3; the D is unclear. This CDR3 comprises 15 residues. CDR1 and CDR2 (germline): SEHNR, FQNEAQ (reference sequence). V was pared by 1 base and J by 1 base, with 9 bases between. Drawing the rest from reference TRBV7-9 and TRBJ2-3, the complete variable domain is DTGVSQNPRHKITKRGQNVTFRCDPISEHNRLYWYRQTLGQGPEFLTYFQNEAQLEKSRLLSDRFSAERPKGSFSTLEIQRTEQGDSAMYLCASSLGTARTDTQYFGPGTRLTVL.